The 12 T cell receptor beta chains below all came from one sample that was sequenced in a study of CD8+ T cells in alopecia areata. RNA, once extracted, was reverse transcribed into cDNA for use as the sequencing template. This table comes from immunoSEQ multiplex PCR, and its TCRdb copy is limited to in-frame clones, with some not included. The sample includes some 120,000 clones, less than 50% of them seen just once. The material sequenced was NKG2D-low CD8+ T cells sorted from blood. These receptors came from a human donor with alopecia areata.

CDR3 amino acids: CASSLAGRVIDEQYF. The DNA for the CDR3 is TGCGCCAGCAGCTTGGCCGGGCGTGTAATAGACGAGCAGTACTTC. This chain joins TRBV5-1 and TRBJ2-7; D call uncertain. The CDR3 spans 15 residues. CDR1 and CDR2 (germline): SGHRS, YFSETQ. V gave up 0 bases and J gave up 5 bases, with 15 bases separating them.

The CDR3: CASSVAGVQPQHF. CDR3 bases: TGTGCCAGCAGCGTAGCGGGCGTTCAGCCCCAGCATTTT. The chain employs TRBV9 and TRBJ1-5; the D is unclear. The CDR3 extends over 13 amino acids. CDR1 is SGDLS and CDR2 is YYNGEE in the germline V gene. V lost 0 bases and J 6 bases, leaving 7 bases between the germline ends.

The sample holds one count of this clone. This sequence joins TRBV29-1 and TRBJ2-2; no clear D gene. V was cut by 6 bases and J by 3 bases, with 11 bases left in between. The CDR3 is 13 amino acids. CDR1 is SQVTM, CDR2 ANQGSEA, per germline. CDR3 loop: CSVPRRDTGELFF. In nucleotides, the CDR3 is TGCAGCGTCCCCCGCAGAGACACCGGGGAGCTGTTTTTT.

The gene calls are TRBV9 and TRBJ2-1; 7 positions agree with TRBD2. The CDR3 has 14 amino acids. CDR1 and CDR2 from the germline V gene are SGDLS and YYNGEE. Losses at the gene ends were 0 bases for V and 4 bases for J; bases not matched to a gene: 1. The CDR3 is CASSVGGGYNEQFF. The CDR3 nucleotides are TGTGCCAGCAGCGTAGGCGGGGGTTACAATGAGCAGTTCTTC.

The chain carries TRBV4-3 and TRBJ1-5; D gene uncertain. Germline loops: CDR1 LGHNA, CDR2 YSLEER. The CDR3 has 15 residues. V lost 0 bases and J lost 3, with 9 bases in between. Here the CDR3 reads CASSQDGSPNQPQHF. CDR3 nucleotide sequence: TGCGCCAGCAGCCAAGATGGTTCCCCCAATCAGCCCCAGCATTTT.

This clone was picked up a small number of times. The chain combines TRBV29-1 with TRBJ2-2; a weak D match, TRBD2 (6 bases). CDR1 and CDR2 from the germline V gene are SQVTM and ANQGSEA. The CDR3 loop spans 14 amino acids. The germline V and J ends were trimmed by 7 bases and 2 bases, with 14 bases remaining between them. The CDR3 reads CSAAGPTNTGELFF. Written as DNA, the CDR3 is TGCAGCGCAGCGGGTCCCACTAACACCGGGGAGCTGTTTTTT.

V gene TRBV29-1 combines with J gene TRBJ2-7; the D gene is possibly TRBD2 (5 bases). V lost 7 bases and J 2 bases, leaving 12 bases between the germline ends. The CDR3 totals 12 residues. The germline V gene encodes CDR1 SQVTM and CDR2 ANQGSEA. This CDR3 is CSAAGVTYEQYF. Here the CDR3 DNA reads TGCAGCGCCGCCGGGGTAACCTACGAGCAGTACTTC.

The rearrangement uses TRBV9 and TRBJ2-3; D is ambiguous. The CDR3 is 13 amino acids. CDR1 SGDLS and CDR2 YYNGEE come from the germline V gene. Trimming left V 6 bases short and J 5 bases short, with 13 bases between. CDR3 nucleotides: TGTGCCAGCAACGAAGGCGGTGGAGATACGCAGTATTTT. The encoded protein is CASNEGGGDTQYF.

The J gene is TRBJ2-1, the V gene TRBV4-1; 12 bases are shared with TRBD2. The CDR3 is 17 amino acids. V lost 4 bases, J lost 8 bases, and 12 bases stayed unmatched. Germline values: CDR1 MGHRA, CDR2 YSYEKL. The CDR3 sequence: CASSPRRLAGGQHEQFF. The CDR3 DNA is TGCGCCAGCAGCCCCAGGCGTCTAGCGGGGGGGCAACATGAGCAGTTCTTC.

J is TRBJ1-5 and V is TRBV5-1, with a possible D match to TRBD1 (5 bases). Germline V CDR1 and CDR2: SGHRS, YFSETQ. The CDR3 covers 13 residues. V was shortened by 4 bases and J by 6 bases, with 11 bases between the two germline ends. The CDR3 DNA reads as TGCGCCAGCAGCACCGGTGGGGGTCAGCCCCAGCATTTT. This gives the protein CASSTGGGQPQHF.

Of note for this clone: Other nucleotide sequences from this sample produce the same CDR3. This rearrangement joins TRBV5-6 to TRBJ1-2; a possible D gene is TRBD1 (6 bases). The V end was cut by 0 bases, the J end by 3 bases, with 9 bases between. The CDR3 has 14 residues. CDR1 and CDR2 (germline): SGHDT, YYEEEE. The CDR3: CASSLAPGDYGYTF. The CDR3 DNA is TGTGCCAGCAGCTTGGCTCCAGGGGACTATGGCTACACCTTC.

The rearrangement uses TRBV29-1 and TRBJ2-2; D is possibly TRBD1 (5 bases). With 3 bases removed from V and 7 bases from J, the gap between germline ends came to 12 bases. This CDR3 comprises 13 residues. CDR1 and CDR2 from the germline V gene are SQVTM and ANQGSEA. This CDR3 reads CSVEAGFSGELFF. The DNA of the CDR3 is TGCAGCGTTGAGGCAGGGTTTAGCGGGGAGCTGTTTTTT.